This paragraph reports one T cell receptor beta chain. Data came from immunoSEQ multiplex PCR; TCRdb stores just in-frame clones and leaves some out. There are about 86,000 clones in the sample; 80% to 85% occur only once, and under 35% lies in the top ten. This sample was included in a study of blood T cell repertoires in COVID-19. Turning to the study itself: Samples taken during acute and convalescent COVID-19 were collected in the United States, Italy and Spain. PBMCs, B-cell-depleted T cells, or T cells provided the cDNA or gDNA that made up the material.

The origin of this receptor is a woman of 80 years or more with active or convalescent COVID-19. Material: peripheral blood.

The CDR3 here is CASSEALQSRPQHF. In DNA form, the CDR3 reads TGTGCCAGCAGTGAAGCGCTACAGTCCAGACCCCAGCATTTT. The rearrangement uses TRBV6-1 and TRBJ1-5, with no clear D. CDR1 is MNHNS, CDR2 SASEGT, per germline. CDR3 length: 14 residues. The germline V and J ends were trimmed by 0 bases and 10 bases, with 13 bases remaining between them.